Listed here are 18 T cell receptor beta chains from one sample, sequenced in a study of blood T cell repertoires in COVID-19. The data were produced by immunoSEQ multiplex PCR, yet TCRdb's version contains in-frame clones alone and is incomplete. The data show some 100,000 clones, with roughly 88% seen just once and under 7% held by the top ten. The sample comprised peripheral blood. These receptors were collected from a woman in her fifties or sixties with acute or convalescent COVID-19.

CDR3 nucleotides: TGTGCCAGCAGCCGCCGGACAGGGACTAAGGTTAACTATGGCTACACCTTC. This gives the protein CASSRRTGTKVNYGYTF. The chain links TRBV14 to TRBJ1-2; 8 nucleotides agree with TRBD1. The CDR3 is made up of 17 amino acids. Germline V gene lookup returns CDR1 SGHDN and CDR2 FVKESK. V shed 4 bases and J 1 base; nucleotides not matched to a gene: 11. The full variable domain, with the rest looked up from reference TRBV14 and TRBJ1-2, is EAGVTQFPSHSVIEKGQTVTLRCDPISGHDNLYWYRRVMGKEIKFLLHFVKESKQDESGMPNNRFLAERTGGTYSTLKVQPAELEDSGVYFCASSRRTGTKVNYGYTFGSGTRLTVV.

This clone was observed a few times. The rearrangement uses TRBV12-3 or TRBV12-4 and TRBJ1-5; D gene unclear. The CDR3 runs 13 residues. V was trimmed by 0 bases and J by 6 bases, leaving 6 bases between them. CDR3 bases: TGTGCCAGCAGTTTAGCGCACGGTCAGCCCCAGCATTTT. Amino acids: CASSLAHGQPQHF.

The J gene is TRBJ1-1, the V gene TRBV28, with 7 bases matching TRBD1. Losses at the gene ends were 8 bases for V and 8 bases for J; bases not matched to a gene: 11. Germline CDR1 is MDHEN and CDR2 is SYDVKM. The CDR3 spans 13 residues. CDR3 sequence (DNA): TGTGCCAGCGACCTTCCGGGACAGACCGAAGCTTTCTTT. Amino acids: CASDLPGQTEAFF.

The chain couples TRBV2 to TRBJ1-6, with TRBD1 matching 7 bases. This CDR3 is 15 amino acids long. V shed 2 bases and J 7 bases; nucleotides not matched to a gene: 5. Germline V lookup: CDR1 SNHLY, CDR2 FYNNEI. CDR3 protein: CASSEPQGRNSPLHF. In nucleotides, the CDR3 is TGTGCCAGCAGTGAACCACAGGGGAGGAATTCACCCCTCCACTTT.

This clone was seen a handful of times. The chain couples TRBV10-1 to TRBJ2-2; D perhaps matches TRBD1 (6 bases). This CDR3 comprises 15 residues. V lost 6 bases to trimming and J lost 4 bases, with 15 bases between them. CDR1 and CDR2 (germline): WNHNN, SYGVQD (reference sequence). In DNA form, the CDR3 reads TGCGCCAGCAGAGACAGGCTCGATGGCACCGGGGAGCTGTTTTTT. Its protein product is CASRDRLDGTGELFF.

The chain employs TRBV28 and TRBJ1-1, with 7 nucleotides matching TRBD1. The CDR3 spans 14 residues. Germline V gives CDR1 MDHEN, CDR2 SYDVKM. Trimming at V came to 6 bases and at J to 1 base, leaving 5 bases not matched to a gene. The CDR3 bases are TGTGCCAGCAGATCACAGGGGAGGAACACTGAAGCTTTCTTT. This codes for CASRSQGRNTEAFF.

The gene calls are TRBV28 and TRBJ2-7; D is perhaps TRBD1 (6 bases). V was clipped by 3 bases and J by 1 base, with 13 bases between them. This CDR3 comprises 15 residues. Germline CDR1 and CDR2: MDHEN and SYDVKM. The CDR3 spells CASSFPLQGSYEQYF. CDR3 DNA sequence: TGTGCCAGCAGTTTCCCTCTACAGGGTTCCTACGAGCAGTACTTC. The whole variable domain, remainder taken from reference TRBV28 and TRBJ2-7, is DVKVTQSSRYLVKRTGEKVFLECVQDMDHENMFWYRQDPGLGLRLIYFSYDVKMKEKGDIPEGYSVSREKKERFSLILESASTNQTSMYLCASSFPLQGSYEQYFGPGTRLTVT.

The chain links TRBV3-1 (or the pseudogene TRBV3-2) to TRBJ2-7; 9 nucleotides match TRBD2. V trimming: 4 bases; J trimming: 2 bases; junction bases outside the gene matches: 9. Per the germline V gene, CDR1 is LGHDT and CDR2 is YNNKEL (reference sequence). CDR3 length: 16 amino acids. This chain's CDR3 is CASSRYPGLAPYEQYF. CDR3 nucleotides: TGTGCCAGCAGCCGCTACCCGGGACTAGCCCCCTACGAGCAGTACTTC.

The rearrangement joins TRBV10-3 to TRBJ2-1, with 11 bases that match TRBD2. CDR1 is ENHRY, CDR2 SYGVKD, per germline. This CDR3 spans 13 amino acids. Trimming took 10 bases from V and 9 from J; bases not matched to a gene: 8. CDR3 in amino acids: CATALAGAGEQFF. The CDR3 nucleotides are TGTGCCACGGCACTAGCGGGAGCGGGTGAGCAGTTCTTC.

This chain links TRBV30 with TRBJ1-2, with 7 positions matching TRBD1. CDR3 size: 15 residues. The germline gives CDR1 GTSNPN, CDR2 SVGIG (reference sequence). With V trimmed by 0 bases and J by 3 bases, 7 bases remained unmatched. CDR3 residues: CAWSVPGQAYYGYTF. CDR3 nucleotide sequence: TGTGCCTGGAGTGTACCCGGACAGGCTTACTATGGCTACACCTTC.

This clone has just a few counts. This chain uses TRBV27 with TRBJ2-7, with 8 bases matching TRBD2. Germline CDR1 reads MNHEY; CDR2 reads SMNVEV (reference sequence). The junction had 1 base not matched to a gene; V was cut back by 0 bases and J by 0 bases. The CDR3 contains 15 residues. In nucleotides, the CDR3 is TGTGCCAGCAGTTTATCCGGGGGGGCCTCCTACGAGCAGTACTTC. Amino acids: CASSLSGGASYEQYF.

The chain employs TRBV5-4 and TRBJ2-2, with a tentative D call TRBD2 (6 bases). With 2 bases removed from V and 5 bases from J, the gap between germline ends came to 13 bases. CDR3 length: 15 amino acids. Per germline, CDR1 SGHNT and CDR2 YYREEE (reference sequence). The CDR3 DNA sequence: TGTGCCAGCAGCTTATCGGGAGTGTTGACCGGGGAGCTGTTTTTT. It is translated as CASSLSGVLTGELFF.

The chain has TRBV9 and TRBJ2-7; 10 bases are shared with TRBD2. CDR1 and CDR2 from the germline V gene are SGDLS and YYNGEE. Germline trimming cut 2 bases from V and 5 bases from J; bases unmatched to any gene: 7. The CDR3 is made up of 15 amino acids. CDR3 nucleotides: TGTGCCAGCAGCGTTTCTGGGACTAGCGTGGACGAGCAGTACTTC. The encoded protein is CASSVSGTSVDEQYF.

The CDR3 spells CASSPTSVPSTDTQYF. CDR3 in DNA: TGTGCCAGCAGTCCAACTAGCGTTCCTAGCACAGATACGCAGTATTTT. The V and J genes are TRBV27 and TRBJ2-3, with 7 bases lining up with TRBD2. The length of the CDR3 is 16 residues. In germline, CDR1 is MNHEY, CDR2 SMNVEV (reference sequence). V trimming: 5 bases; J trimming: 0 bases; junction bases outside the gene matches: 8.

The chain recombines TRBV3-1 (or the pseudogene TRBV3-2) with TRBJ2-2; D might be TRBD2 (6 bases). CDR3 length: 14 residues. CDR1 and CDR2 (germline): LGHDT, YNNKEL (reference sequence). V gave up 3 bases and J gave up 6 bases, with 11 bases separating them. The CDR3: CASSHWGEAGELFF. CDR3 DNA sequence: TGTGCCAGCAGCCATTGGGGGGAGGCCGGGGAGCTGTTTTTT.

V and J are TRBV14 and TRBJ2-2; a weak D match, TRBD2 (5 bases). Germline V gene lookup returns CDR1 SGHDN and CDR2 FVKESK. V was pared by 3 bases and J by 5 bases, with 7 bases between. The length of the CDR3 is 13 residues. The CDR3 region has the DNA TGTGCCAGCAGCCACAGAGGGACCGGGGAGCTGTTTTTT. Protein product: CASSHRGTGELFF.

This chain links TRBV18 with TRBJ2-7; a possible D gene is TRBD2 (6 bases). The V end lost 1 base, the J end lost 6 bases, and 19 bases lay between the germline ends. The CDR3 contains 16 residues. Germline CDR1 KGHSH, CDR2 LQKENI. CDR3 coding DNA: TGTGCCAGCTCACCACAGGAGGGCAGGTTCGGGAGCGAGCAGTACGTC. It is translated as CASSPQEGRFGSEQYV.

The rearrangement joins TRBV19 to TRBJ1-2; 8 nucleotides match TRBD1. The CDR3 loop spans 13 amino acids. Germline V gene sequence: CDR1 LNHDA, CDR2 SQIVND (reference sequence). V lost 6 bases, J lost 8 bases, and 8 bases stayed unmatched. CDR3 DNA sequence: TGTGCCAGTAGCCCGGGACAGGTAGTAGGCTACACCTTC. Amino acids: CASSPGQVVGYTF.